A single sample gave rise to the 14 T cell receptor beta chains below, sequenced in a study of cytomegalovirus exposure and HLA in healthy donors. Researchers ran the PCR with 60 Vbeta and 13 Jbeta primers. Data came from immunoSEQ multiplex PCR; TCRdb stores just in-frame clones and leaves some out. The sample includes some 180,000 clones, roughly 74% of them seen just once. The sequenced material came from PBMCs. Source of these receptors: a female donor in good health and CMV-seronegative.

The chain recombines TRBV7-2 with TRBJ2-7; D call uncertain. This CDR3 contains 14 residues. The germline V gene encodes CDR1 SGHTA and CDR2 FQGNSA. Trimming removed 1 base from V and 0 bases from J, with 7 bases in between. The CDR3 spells CASSLELLSYEQYF. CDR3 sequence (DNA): TGTGCCAGCAGCTTAGAACTTCTCTCCTACGAGCAGTACTTC.

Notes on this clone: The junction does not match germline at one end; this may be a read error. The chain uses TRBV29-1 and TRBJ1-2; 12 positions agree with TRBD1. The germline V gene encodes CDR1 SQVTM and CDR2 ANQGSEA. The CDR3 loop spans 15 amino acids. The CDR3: CSVHWDRGLGYGYTF. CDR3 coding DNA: TGCAGCGTTCACTGGGACAGGGGGCTAGGCTATGGTTACACCTTC.

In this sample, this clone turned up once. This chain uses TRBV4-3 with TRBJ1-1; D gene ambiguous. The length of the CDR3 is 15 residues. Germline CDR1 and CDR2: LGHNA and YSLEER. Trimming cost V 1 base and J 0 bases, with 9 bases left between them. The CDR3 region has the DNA TGCGCCAGCAGCCAAGGGTGGCAGATGAACACTGAAGCTTTCTTT. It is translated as CASSQGWQMNTEAFF.

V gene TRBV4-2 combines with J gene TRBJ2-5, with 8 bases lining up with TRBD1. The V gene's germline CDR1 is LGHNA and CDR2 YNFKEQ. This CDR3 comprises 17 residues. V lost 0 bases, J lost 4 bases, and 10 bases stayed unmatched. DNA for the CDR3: TGTGCCAGCAGCCAAGAAGGGACACAGGGGGTGGGAGAGACCCAGTACTTC. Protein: CASSQEGTQGVGETQYF.

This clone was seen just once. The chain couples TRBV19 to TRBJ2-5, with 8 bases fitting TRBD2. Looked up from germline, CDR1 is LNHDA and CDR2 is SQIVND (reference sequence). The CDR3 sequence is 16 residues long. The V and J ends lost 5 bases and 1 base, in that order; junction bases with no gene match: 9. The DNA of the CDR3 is TGTGCCAGTAGTGTCGGTAGCGGGACCCCCCAAGAGACCCAGTACTTC. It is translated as CASSVGSGTPQETQYF.

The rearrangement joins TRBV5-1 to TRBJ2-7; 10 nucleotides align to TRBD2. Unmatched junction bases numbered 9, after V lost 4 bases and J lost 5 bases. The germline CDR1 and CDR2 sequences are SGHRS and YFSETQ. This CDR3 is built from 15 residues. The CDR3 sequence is CASSLGWTSGHEQYF. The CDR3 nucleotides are TGCGCCAGCAGCCTAGGTTGGACTAGCGGCCACGAGCAGTACTTC. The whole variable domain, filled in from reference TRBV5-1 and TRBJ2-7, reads KAGVTQTPRYLIKTRGQQVTLSCSPISGHRSVSWYQQTPGQGLQFLFEYFSETQRNKGNFPGRFSGRQFSNSRSEMNVSTLELGDSALYLCASSLGWTSGHEQYFGPGTRLTVT.

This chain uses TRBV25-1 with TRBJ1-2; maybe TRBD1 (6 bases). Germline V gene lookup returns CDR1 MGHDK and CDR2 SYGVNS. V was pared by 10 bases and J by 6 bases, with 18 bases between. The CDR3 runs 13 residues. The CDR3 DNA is TGTGCCACGGGACACGAGGGATTCCATGGCTACACCTTC. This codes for CATGHEGFHGYTF.

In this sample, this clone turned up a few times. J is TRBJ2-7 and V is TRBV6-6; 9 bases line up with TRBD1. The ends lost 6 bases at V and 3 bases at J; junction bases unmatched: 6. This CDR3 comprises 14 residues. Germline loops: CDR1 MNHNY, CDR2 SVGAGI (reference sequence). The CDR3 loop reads CASRGQGNNYEQYF. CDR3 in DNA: TGTGCCAGCAGAGGACAGGGGAATAACTACGAGCAGTACTTC.

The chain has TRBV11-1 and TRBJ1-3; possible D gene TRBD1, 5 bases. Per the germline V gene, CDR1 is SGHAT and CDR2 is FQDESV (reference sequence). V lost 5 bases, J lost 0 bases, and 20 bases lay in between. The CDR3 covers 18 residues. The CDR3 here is CASSHLGGGALSGNTIYF. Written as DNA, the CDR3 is TGTGCCAGCAGCCACCTTGGAGGAGGGGCCCTCTCTGGAAACACCATATATTTT.

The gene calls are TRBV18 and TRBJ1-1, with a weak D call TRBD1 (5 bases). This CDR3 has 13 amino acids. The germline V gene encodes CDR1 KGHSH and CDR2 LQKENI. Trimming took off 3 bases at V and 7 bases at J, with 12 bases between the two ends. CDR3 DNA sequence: TGTGCCAGCTCACCCGTGCAGGGTCGTGAAGCTTTCTTT. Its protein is CASSPVQGREAFF.

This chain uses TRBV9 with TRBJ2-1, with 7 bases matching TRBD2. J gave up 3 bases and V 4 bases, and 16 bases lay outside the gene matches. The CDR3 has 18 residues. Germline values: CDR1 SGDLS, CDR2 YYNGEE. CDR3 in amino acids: CASSSPLRGEGSYNEQFF. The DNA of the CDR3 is TGTGCCAGCAGCTCCCCTCTTCGGGGGGAGGGGAGCTACAATGAGCAGTTCTTC.

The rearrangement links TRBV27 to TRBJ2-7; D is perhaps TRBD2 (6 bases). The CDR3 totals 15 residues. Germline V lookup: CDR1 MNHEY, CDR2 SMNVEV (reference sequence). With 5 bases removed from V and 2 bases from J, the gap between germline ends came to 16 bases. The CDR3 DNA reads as TGTGCCAGCAGTGATACCGGGACTTTAGCCTACGAGCAGTACTTC. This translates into CASSDTGTLAYEQYF.

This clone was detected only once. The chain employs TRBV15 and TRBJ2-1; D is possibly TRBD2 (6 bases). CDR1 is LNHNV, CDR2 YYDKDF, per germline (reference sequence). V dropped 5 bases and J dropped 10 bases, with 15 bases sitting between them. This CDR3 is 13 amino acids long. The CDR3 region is CATSGGTLREQFF. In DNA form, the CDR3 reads TGTGCCACCAGCGGAGGGACTCTAAGGGAGCAGTTCTTC.

DNA of the CDR3: TGTGCTAGTGGTTTGGTTGTTTCAAGGGGGTGGGCCCCAGAGACCCAGTACTTC. This encodes CASGLVVSRGWAPETQYF. The gene calls are TRBV12-5 and TRBJ2-5; D may be TRBD1 (6 bases). The CDR3 is made up of 18 amino acids. Trimming shortened V by 0 bases and J by 4 bases, and 21 bases separated the two germline ends. Per the germline V gene, CDR1 is LGHNT and CDR2 is FRNRAP.